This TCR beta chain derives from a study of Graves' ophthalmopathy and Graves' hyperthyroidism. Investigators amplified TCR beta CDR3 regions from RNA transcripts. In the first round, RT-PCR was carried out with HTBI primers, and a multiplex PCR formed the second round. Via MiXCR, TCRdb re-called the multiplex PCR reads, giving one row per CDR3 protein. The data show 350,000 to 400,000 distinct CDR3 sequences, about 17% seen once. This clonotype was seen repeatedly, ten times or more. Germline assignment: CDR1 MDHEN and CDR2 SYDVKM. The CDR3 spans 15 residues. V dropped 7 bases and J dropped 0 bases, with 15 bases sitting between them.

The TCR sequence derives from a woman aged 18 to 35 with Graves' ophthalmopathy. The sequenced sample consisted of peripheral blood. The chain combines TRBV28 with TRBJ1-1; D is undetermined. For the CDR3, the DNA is TGTGCCAGCACTCCCCTAAGAAGCATGAACACTGAAGCTTTCTTT. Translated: CASTPLRSMNTEAFF.